This TCR beta chain was sequenced for a study of cytomegalovirus exposure and HLA in healthy donors. Whole-study context: About 77 million unique TCRs from HLA-typed donors made up an early data release.

Details on this clone: Its antigen is unknown.

Study-wide findings and caveats: As confirmed in vitro, three CMV-associated chains were specific for CMV antigens.

Use of 60 Vbeta and 13 Jbeta primers characterized the PCR. Profiling relied on immunoSEQ multiplex PCR, and the TCRdb table lists in-frame clones only, not all of them. The sample table sets out roughly 140,000 clones. V was pared by 4 bases and J by 5 bases, with 12 bases between. There are 12 residues in the CDR3. Germline assignment: CDR1 SQVTM and CDR2 ANQGSEA. The chain employs TRBV29-1 and TRBJ2-7; no firm D call. The clonotype was recovered from a male donor in good health and CMV-seronegative. Material: PBMCs. CDR3 region: CSVGAPTHEQYF. CDR3 DNA sequence: TGCAGCGTTGGGGCCCCCACGCACGAGCAGTACTTC.